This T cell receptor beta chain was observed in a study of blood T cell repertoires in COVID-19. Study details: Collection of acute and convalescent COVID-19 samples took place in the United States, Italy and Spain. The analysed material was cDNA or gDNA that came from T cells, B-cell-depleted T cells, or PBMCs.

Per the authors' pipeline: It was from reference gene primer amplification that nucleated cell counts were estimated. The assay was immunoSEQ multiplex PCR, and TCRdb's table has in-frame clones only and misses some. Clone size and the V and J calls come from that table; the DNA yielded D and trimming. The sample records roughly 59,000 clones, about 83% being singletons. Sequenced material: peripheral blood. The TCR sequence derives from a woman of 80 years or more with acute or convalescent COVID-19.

CDR3 coding DNA: TGTGCCAGCAGCCAGACAAGGGGGCAAGGAAACACCATATATTTT. This translates into CASSQTRGQGNTIYF. The chain has TRBV3-1 (or the pseudogene TRBV3-2) and TRBJ1-3; TRBD1 aligns across 7 bases. CDR1 is LGHDT and CDR2 is YNNKEL in the germline V gene (reference sequence). The V and J ends lost 3 bases and 4 bases, in that order; junction bases with no gene match: 6. The CDR3 is made up of 15 amino acids.